The next 22 T cell receptor beta chains were all read from a single sample in a study of blood T cell repertoires in COVID-19. Measured with immunoSEQ multiplex PCR; TCRdb has only the in-frame clones, and not every one. The sample holds about 180,000 clones, roughly 84% seen once. The sequenced material came from peripheral blood. Receptors were obtained from a man aged 50-60 years with active or convalescent COVID-19.

The V and J genes are TRBV5-1 and TRBJ2-5, with D maybe TRBD1 (6 bases). The CDR3 has 15 amino acids. Deletions cut 4 bases from V and 5 bases from J, with 18 bases between. The germline CDR1 and CDR2 sequences are SGHRS and YFSETQ. CDR3 protein: CASSPQTTGVETQYF. The CDR3 DNA reads TGCGCCAGCAGCCCTCAAACGACAGGCGTTGAGACCCAGTACTTC.

The CDR3 region has the DNA TGTGCCAGCAGCGTAGGGTCGGGAGGGCCAGGCGGGGAGCTGTTTTTT. Amino acids: CASSVGSGGPGGELFF. The chain joins TRBV9 to TRBJ2-2, with 8 bases identical to TRBD2. The CDR3 is 16 residues long. Germline V gene data show CDR1 as SGDLS and CDR2 as YYNGEE. After removal of 0 bases from V and 7 bases from J, the junction contained 8 bases not matched to a gene. Complete variable domain (other parts from reference TRBV9 and TRBJ2-2): DSGVTQTPKHLITATGQRVTLRCSPRSGDLSVYWYQQSLDQGLQFLIQYYNGEERAKGNILERFSAQQFPDLHSELNLSSLELGDSALYFCASSVGSGGPGGELFFGEGSRLTVL.

The rearrangement uses TRBV25-1 and TRBJ1-1; no reliable D call. In germline, CDR1 is MGHDK, CDR2 SYGVNS. V was pared by 2 bases and J by 2 bases, with 12 bases between. This CDR3 region has 15 residues. In DNA form, the CDR3 reads TGTGCCAGCAGTGAAGGTTATTTAGTTAACACTGAAGCTTTCTTT. Protein product: CASSEGYLVNTEAFF.

In the case of this clone: One end of the junction is discordant with germline, which a read error may explain. The chain couples TRBV7-2 to TRBJ2-2; 7 nucleotides line up with TRBD2. This CDR3 is built from 15 residues. Germline V CDR1 and CDR2: SGHTA, FQGNSA. The CDR3 reads CASSLAGGSTGELFF. In nucleotides, the CDR3 is TGCGCCAGCAGCTTAGCTGGCGGGAGCACCGGGGAGCTGTTTTTT.

This clone has only one observation. This chain links TRBV7-2 with TRBJ2-4, with a tentative D call TRBD2 (5 bases). The CDR3 runs to 16 residues. CDR1 is SGHTA and CDR2 is FQGNSA in the germline V gene. The ends were cut back, 1 base at V and 0 bases at J, with 10 bases in the middle. For the CDR3, the DNA is TGTGCCAGCAGCTTAGATTCGGGATTAGCCAAAAACATTCAGTACTTC. It is translated as CASSLDSGLAKNIQYF.

This rearrangement joins TRBV3-1 (or the pseudogene TRBV3-2) to TRBJ2-5; TRBD2 matches 11 bases. Losses at the gene ends were 2 bases for V and 1 base for J; bases not matched to a gene: 6. Germline CDR1 is LGHDT and CDR2 is YNNKEL (reference sequence). CDR3 size: 17 residues. In nucleotides, the CDR3 is TGTGCCAGCAGCCAACTAGCGGGAGGAGGGGCCCAAGAGACCCAGTACTTC. Translation: CASSQLAGGGAQETQYF.

V usage is TRBV2 and J usage is TRBJ2-2; weak D call: TRBD1 (5 bases). Germline V lookup: CDR1 SNHLY, CDR2 FYNNEI. CDR3 length: 14 residues. The V gene lost 6 bases and the J gene lost 0 bases, with 8 bases spanning the gap. The CDR3, as DNA: TGTGCCAGCAGCAGGGCCACGAACACCGGGGAGCTGTTTTTT. It codes for CASSRATNTGELFF.

This chain connects TRBV24-1 to TRBJ2-1; 16 bases match TRBD2. Germline V gene sequence: CDR1 KGHDR, CDR2 SFDVKD. This CDR3 spans 16 amino acids. After removal of 3 bases from V and 8 bases from J, the junction contained 3 bases not matched to a gene. The CDR3 region is CATSDGTSGGADEQFF. In DNA, the CDR3 is TGTGCCACCAGTGATGGGACTAGCGGGGGGGCAGATGAGCAGTTCTTC.

The sample holds one count of this clone. CDR3 sequence reads: CASSPRGDGELFF. The DNA of the CDR3 is TGCGCCAGCAGCCCTCGGGGGGACGGGGAGCTGTTTTTT. The V and J genes are TRBV5-1 and TRBJ2-2; TRBD2 matches at 7 bases. With 4 bases clipped from V and 7 bases from J, the junction kept 4 bases outside the gene matches. From germline, CDR1 is SGHRS and CDR2 YFSETQ. This CDR3 is 13 amino acids long.

V usage is TRBV12-3 or TRBV12-4 and J usage is TRBJ1-2, with 9 bases lining up with TRBD1. Trimming cost V 6 bases and J 8 bases; bases outside gene matches: 7. The CDR3 has 13 residues. CDR3 sequence (DNA): TGTGCCAGCAGCCGGGACAGGGCGTGGGGCTACACCTTC. The encoded protein is CASSRDRAWGYTF.

The rearrangement links TRBV4-1 to TRBJ1-1, with TRBD1 as a possible D gene (6 bases). The CDR3 covers 16 residues. V lost 3 bases and J 0 bases, leaving 14 bases between the germline ends. Germline V gives CDR1 MGHRA, CDR2 YSYEKL. In nucleotides, the CDR3 is TGCGCCAGCAGCCAGGGTCAGGGGTCCGTGAACACTGAAGCTTTCTTT. Amino acid sequence: CASSQGQGSVNTEAFF.

V is TRBV6-5 and J is TRBJ2-7; D ambiguous. Germline V lookup: CDR1 MNHEY, CDR2 SVGAGI. The CDR3 has 12 amino acids. The CDR3 loop is CAVAAQGYEQYF. CDR3 sequence (DNA): TGTGCGGTTGCGGCCCAAGGATACGAGCAGTACTTC.

With respect to this clone: A junction end diverges from the germline sequence, so it may reflect a read error. The V call is TRBV5-8, the J call TRBJ1-4, with TRBD1 as a possible D gene (5 bases). The CDR3 is 11 amino acids. Looked up from germline, CDR1 is SGHTS and CDR2 is YDEGEE. The CDR3 nucleotides read TGTGCCAGCAGCTTGAAGGCCCGGGGGATTTTT. This gives the protein CASSLKARGIF.

This clone occurred once. The rearrangement joins TRBV4-1 to TRBJ2-1, with 10 bases fitting TRBD1. The CDR3 is 19 amino acids. Germline V CDR1 and CDR2: MGHRA, YSYEKL. Trimming at V came to 1 base and at J to 7 bases, leaving 16 bases not matched to a gene. CDR3 region: CASSQGTGGTGDLWNEQFF. In DNA form, the CDR3 reads TGCGCCAGCAGCCAAGGGACCGGGGGGACAGGGGACCTATGGAATGAGCAGTTCTTC.

The chain employs TRBV10-3 and TRBJ1-6; TRBD1 aligns across 11 bases. The germline gives CDR1 ENHRY, CDR2 SYGVKD. V was clipped by 6 bases and J by 15 bases; unmatched bases: 7. This CDR3 spans 13 amino acids. CDR3 sequence (DNA): TGTGCCATCAGCGGGACAGGGGGTAACCACCTCCACTTT. It translates to CAISGTGGNHLHF.

The chain links TRBV7-2 to TRBJ1-2, with a possible D match to TRBD1 (5 bases). This CDR3 is 16 amino acids long. Germline lookup yields CDR1 SGHTA and CDR2 FQGNSA. The germline V and J ends were trimmed by 4 bases and 6 bases, with 21 bases remaining between them. The CDR3 nucleotides read TGTGCCAGCAGCTCAGCGAGGGGAGGGCGAGAAAATGGCTACACCTTC. It is translated as CASSSARGGRENGYTF.

J is TRBJ2-7 and V is TRBV7-2; 8 bases map to TRBD1. Trimming removed 7 bases from V and 0 bases from J; junction bases left unmatched: 8. CDR3 length: 15 amino acids. Germline V gene data show CDR1 as SGHTA and CDR2 as FQGNSA. The CDR3 spells CASNRGTANSYEQYF. CDR3 bases: TGTGCCAGCAACAGGGGGACAGCGAACTCCTACGAGCAGTACTTC.

This chain uses TRBV7-9 with TRBJ2-3; D perhaps matches TRBD1 (5 bases). Germline-derived CDR1 and CDR2 are SEHNR and FQNEAQ (reference sequence). The CDR3 covers 15 residues. V gave up 5 bases and J gave up 0 bases, with 12 bases separating them. In DNA, the CDR3 is TGTGCCAGCAGCCGTACGACAGCGAGCACAGATACGCAGTATTTT. Translated, it gives CASSRTTASTDTQYF.

The J gene is TRBJ1-1, the V gene TRBV6-5; D not resolved. This CDR3 is 12 amino acids long. From germline, CDR1 is MNHEY and CDR2 SVGAGI. The ends were cut back, 4 bases at V and 1 base at J, with 4 bases in the middle. CDR3 residues: CASSFGNTEAFF. Written as DNA, the CDR3 is TGTGCCAGCAGTTTCGGGAACACTGAAGCTTTCTTT.

The rearrangement links TRBV7-3 to TRBJ1-2; possibly TRBD1 for D (6 bases). CDR1 is SGHTA, CDR2 FQGTGA, per germline. This CDR3 is built from 18 residues. The V gene lost 5 bases and the J gene lost 0 bases, with 22 bases spanning the gap. The CDR3 sequence is CASSPLIYRDTSNYGYTF. For the CDR3, the DNA is TGTGCCAGCAGCCCCCTGATCTACCGGGACACCTCTAACTATGGCTACACCTTC.

The V gene is TRBV6-4, the J gene TRBJ2-7; 9 nucleotides match TRBD2. V shed 4 bases and J 6 bases; nucleotides not matched to a gene: 4. Germline V CDR1 and CDR2: MRHNA, SNTAGT. The CDR3 has 13 amino acids. The CDR3 region has the DNA TGTGCCAGCAGTGCAGCGGGAGGCTCCGAGCAGTACTTC. It yields the protein CASSAAGGSEQYF.

There are a few counts of this clone. V and J are TRBV4-3 and TRBJ2-1, with 7 bases that match TRBD2. Unmatched junction bases numbered 7, after V lost 1 base and J lost 1 base. Germline CDR1 is LGHNA and CDR2 is YSLEER. The CDR3 totals 17 residues. CDR3 DNA: TGCGCCAGCAGCCAAGTTACCCAGCGGGGTTCCTACAATGAGCAGTTCTTC. It encodes CASSQVTQRGSYNEQFF.